The clone carrying this T cell receptor (beta chain) came up a few times. Its antigen is unknown. The sample comes from a study of response to subunit inactivated influenza vaccine. TCRdb reanalysed the RT-PCR reads using MiXCR and keeps one entry per CDR3 protein. The sample contains more than 700,000 distinct CDR3 sequences, less than 25% of which appear only once. V dropped 0 bases and J dropped 0 bases, with 7 bases sitting between them. CDR1 is LGHNA, CDR2 YSLEER, per germline. The CDR3 spans 15 residues. Study observations and caveats: Authors suggested each seasonal flu vaccination may recruit only limited numbers of new T cells.

This receptor was taken from a man aged 45 to 65 who received an inactivated influenza vaccine. This specimen consisted of PBMCs from blood, obtained approximately 5 days after vaccination. The chain joins TRBV4-3 to TRBJ2-3; no firm D call. CDR3 in amino acids: CASSQDNFSTDTQYF. The CDR3 nucleotides are TGCGCCAGCAGCCAAGATAACTTTAGCACAGATACGCAGTATTTT.